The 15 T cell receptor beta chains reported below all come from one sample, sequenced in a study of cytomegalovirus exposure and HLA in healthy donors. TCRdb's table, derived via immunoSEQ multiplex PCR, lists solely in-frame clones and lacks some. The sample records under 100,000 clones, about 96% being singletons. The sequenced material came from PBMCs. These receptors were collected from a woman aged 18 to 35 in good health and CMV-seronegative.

The CDR3 sequence is CASSLGDRFTGANVLTF. CDR3 bases: TGTGCCAGCAGCTTAGGGGACAGGTTTACTGGGGCCAACGTCCTGACTTTC. The chain combines TRBV11-3 with TRBJ2-6; 8 positions match TRBD1. J lost 2 bases, V lost 1 base, and 4 bases had no gene match. The CDR3 is made up of 17 amino acids. Germline CDR1 is SGHNT and CDR2 is YENEEA.

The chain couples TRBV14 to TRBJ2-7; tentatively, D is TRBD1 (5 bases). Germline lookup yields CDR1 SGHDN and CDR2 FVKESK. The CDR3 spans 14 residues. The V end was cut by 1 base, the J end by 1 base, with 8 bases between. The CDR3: CASSQAHRSYEQYF. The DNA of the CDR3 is TGTGCCAGCAGCCAAGCTCACAGGTCCTACGAGCAGTACTTC.

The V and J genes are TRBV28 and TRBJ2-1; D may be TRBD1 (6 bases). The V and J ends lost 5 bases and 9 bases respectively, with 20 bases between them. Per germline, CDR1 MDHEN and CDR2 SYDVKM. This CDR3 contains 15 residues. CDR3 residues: CASSRGDIRGPEQFF. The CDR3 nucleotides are TGTGCCAGCAGTCGAGGGGACATACGCGGTCCTGAGCAGTTCTTC.

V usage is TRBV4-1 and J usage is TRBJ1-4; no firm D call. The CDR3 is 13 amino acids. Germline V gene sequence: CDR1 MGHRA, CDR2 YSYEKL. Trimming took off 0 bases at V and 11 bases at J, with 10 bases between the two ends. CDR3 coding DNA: TGCGCCAGCAGCCAAGAATCGGGTAGGAAACTGTTTTTT. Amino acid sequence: CASSQESGRKLFF.

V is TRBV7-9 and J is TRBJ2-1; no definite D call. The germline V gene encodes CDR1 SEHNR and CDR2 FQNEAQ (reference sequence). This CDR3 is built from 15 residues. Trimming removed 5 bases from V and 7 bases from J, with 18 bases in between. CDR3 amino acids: CASSAKRELPNEQFF. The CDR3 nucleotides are TGTGCCAGCAGCGCCAAACGAGAGCTTCCGAATGAGCAGTTCTTC. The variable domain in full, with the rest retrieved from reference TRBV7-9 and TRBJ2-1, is DTGVSQNPRHKITKRGQNVTFRCDPISEHNRLYWYRQTLGQGPEFLTYFQNEAQLEKSRLLSDRFSAERPKGSFSTLEIQRTEQGDSAMYLCASSAKRELPNEQFFGPGTRLTVL.

The CDR3 protein is CASSPVPGELFF. The CDR3 DNA reads TGTGCCAGCAGTCCGGTACCCGGGGAGCTGTTTTTT. The chain combines TRBV6-5 with TRBJ2-2; D call uncertain. Germline V CDR1 and CDR2: MNHEY, SVGAGI. The CDR3 totals 12 residues. Trimming left V 5 bases short and J 6 bases short, with 7 bases between.

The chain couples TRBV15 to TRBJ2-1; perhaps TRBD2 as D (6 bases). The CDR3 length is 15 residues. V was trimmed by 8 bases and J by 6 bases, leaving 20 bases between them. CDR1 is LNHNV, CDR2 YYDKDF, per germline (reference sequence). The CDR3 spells CATYPQAGSVNEQFF. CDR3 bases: TGTGCCACCTACCCTCAAGCGGGTTCGGTCAATGAGCAGTTCTTC.

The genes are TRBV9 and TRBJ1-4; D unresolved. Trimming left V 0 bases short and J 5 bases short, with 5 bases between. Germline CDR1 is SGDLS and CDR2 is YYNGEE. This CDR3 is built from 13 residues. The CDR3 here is CASSVETNEKLFF. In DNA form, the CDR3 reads TGTGCCAGCAGCGTAGAGACAAATGAAAAACTGTTTTTT.

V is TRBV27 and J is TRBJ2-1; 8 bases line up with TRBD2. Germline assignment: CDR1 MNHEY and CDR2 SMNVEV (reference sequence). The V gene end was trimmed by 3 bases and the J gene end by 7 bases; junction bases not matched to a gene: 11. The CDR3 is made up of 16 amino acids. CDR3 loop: CASSFGGGLGKNEQFF. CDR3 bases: TGTGCCAGCAGTTTCGGGGGGGGACTGGGCAAGAATGAGCAGTTCTTC.

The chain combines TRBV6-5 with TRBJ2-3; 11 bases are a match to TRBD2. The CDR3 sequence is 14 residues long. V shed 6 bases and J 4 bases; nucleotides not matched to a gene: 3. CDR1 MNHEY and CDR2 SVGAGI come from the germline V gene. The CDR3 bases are TGTGCCAGCAGAACTAGCGGGAGACCAGATACGCAGTATTTT. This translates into CASRTSGRPDTQYF.

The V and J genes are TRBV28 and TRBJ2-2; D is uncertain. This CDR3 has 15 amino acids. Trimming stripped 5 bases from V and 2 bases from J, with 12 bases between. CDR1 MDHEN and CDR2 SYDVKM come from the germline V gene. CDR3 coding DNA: TGTGCCAGCAGTGATAATTTAGAAAACACCGGGGAGCTGTTTTTT. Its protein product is CASSDNLENTGELFF.

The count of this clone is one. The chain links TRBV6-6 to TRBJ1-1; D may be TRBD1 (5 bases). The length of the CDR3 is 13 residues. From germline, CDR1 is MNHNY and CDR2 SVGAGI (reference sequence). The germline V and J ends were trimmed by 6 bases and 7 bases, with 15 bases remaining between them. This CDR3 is CASRGHSNDEAFF. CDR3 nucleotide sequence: TGTGCCAGCAGAGGACACAGTAACGATGAAGCTTTCTTT.

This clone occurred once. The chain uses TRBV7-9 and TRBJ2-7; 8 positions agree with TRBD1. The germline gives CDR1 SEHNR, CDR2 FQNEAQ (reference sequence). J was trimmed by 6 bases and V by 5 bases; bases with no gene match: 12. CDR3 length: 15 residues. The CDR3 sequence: CASSAGTGHPGEQYF. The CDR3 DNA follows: TGTGCCAGCAGCGCCGGGACAGGCCACCCGGGCGAGCAGTACTTC. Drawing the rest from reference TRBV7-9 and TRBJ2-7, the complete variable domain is DTGVSQNPRHKITKRGQNVTFRCDPISEHNRLYWYRQTLGQGPEFLTYFQNEAQLEKSRLLSDRFSAERPKGSFSTLEIQRTEQGDSAMYLCASSAGTGHPGEQYFGPGTRLTVT.

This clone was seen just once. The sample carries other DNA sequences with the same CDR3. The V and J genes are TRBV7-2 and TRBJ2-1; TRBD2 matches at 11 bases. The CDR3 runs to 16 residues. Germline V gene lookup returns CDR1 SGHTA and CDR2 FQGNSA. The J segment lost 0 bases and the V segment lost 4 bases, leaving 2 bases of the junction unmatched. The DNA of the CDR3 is TGTGCCAGCAGCTCAACTAGCGGGAGCTCCTACAATGAGCAGTTCTTC. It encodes CASSSTSGSSYNEQFF.

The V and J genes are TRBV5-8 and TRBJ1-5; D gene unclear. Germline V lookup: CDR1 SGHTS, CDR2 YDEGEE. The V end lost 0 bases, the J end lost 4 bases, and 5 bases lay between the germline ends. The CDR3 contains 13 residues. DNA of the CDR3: TGTGCCAGCAGCTTGGATTCGAATCAGCCCCAGCATTTT. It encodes CASSLDSNQPQHF.